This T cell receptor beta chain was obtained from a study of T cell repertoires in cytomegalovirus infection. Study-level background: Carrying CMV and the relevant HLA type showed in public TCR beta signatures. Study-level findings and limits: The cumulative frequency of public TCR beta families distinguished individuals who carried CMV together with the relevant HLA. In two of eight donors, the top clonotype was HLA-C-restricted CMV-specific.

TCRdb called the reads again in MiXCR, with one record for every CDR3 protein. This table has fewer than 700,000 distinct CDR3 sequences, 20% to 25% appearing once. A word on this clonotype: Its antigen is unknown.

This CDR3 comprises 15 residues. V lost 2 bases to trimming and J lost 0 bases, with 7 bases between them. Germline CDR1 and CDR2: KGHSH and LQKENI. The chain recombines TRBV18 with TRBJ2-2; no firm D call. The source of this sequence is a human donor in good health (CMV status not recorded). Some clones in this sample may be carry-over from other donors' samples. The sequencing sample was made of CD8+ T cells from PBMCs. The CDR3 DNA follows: TGTGCCAGCTCACCAATCCCCGCGAACACCGGGGAGCTGTTTTTT. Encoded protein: CASSPIPANTGELFF.